This TCR beta chain was captured by sequencing in a study of shared T cell receptors in the human thymus. Only in-frame clones appear in the TCRdb table, and some are missing; sequencing was by immunoSEQ multiplex PCR. Seen here are roughly 550,000 clones, around 78% observed once, and the top ten hold approximately 0.013%. The CDR3 totals 12 residues. CDR1 is MNHEY, CDR2 SVGAGI, per germline. Trimming removed 10 bases from V and 11 bases from J; junction bases left unmatched: 13. The same sample was also studied in work on human thymus T cells. That publication notes: Thymus was obtained from resections taken during corrective heart surgery. V and J gene usage appeared biased in thymic and blood repertoires.

Sequencing was carried out using thymocytes. The chain has TRBV6-5 and TRBJ1-1; 7 bases map to TRBD1. The sequence came from a boy under two years old with a congenital heart defect. CDR3 sequence reads: CAITDRPGRAFF. The CDR3 region has the DNA TGTGCCATCACGGACAGGCCTGGTCGGGCTTTCTTT.